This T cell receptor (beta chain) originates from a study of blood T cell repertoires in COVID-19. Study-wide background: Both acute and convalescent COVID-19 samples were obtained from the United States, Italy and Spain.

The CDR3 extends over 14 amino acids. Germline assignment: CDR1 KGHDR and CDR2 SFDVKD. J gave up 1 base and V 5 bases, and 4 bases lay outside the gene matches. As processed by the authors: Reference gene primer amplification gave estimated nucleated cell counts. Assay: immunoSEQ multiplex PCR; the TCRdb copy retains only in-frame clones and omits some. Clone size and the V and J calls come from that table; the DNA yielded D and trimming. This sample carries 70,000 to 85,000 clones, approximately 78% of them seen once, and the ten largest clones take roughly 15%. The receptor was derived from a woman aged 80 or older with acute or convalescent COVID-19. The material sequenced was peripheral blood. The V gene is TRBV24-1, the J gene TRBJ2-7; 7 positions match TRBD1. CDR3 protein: CATSARGQSYEQYF. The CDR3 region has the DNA TGTGCCACCAGTGCGAGGGGGCAATCCTACGAGCAGTACTTC.